These 5 T cell receptor beta chains originate from one sample sequenced in a study of blood T cell repertoires in COVID-19 (TCRdb year 2020). To prepare the library, the immunoSEQ multiplex PCR assay was applied. What TCRdb holds here is the immuneACCESS table cut down to in-frame rearrangements. Part of the clones is not present; checked against another copy, under half of the missing clones reflect an unresolved V gene, and the others are unexplained. In this sample the table shows roughly 53,000 clones, 70% to 85% of which occur a single time. The ten largest account for roughly a sixth of the sample. Sequenced sample: peripheral blood. These receptors came from a man aged 70-80 years with active COVID-19.

The rearrangement uses TRBV5-4 and TRBJ2-1; 8 bases are a match to TRBD1. Germline trimming cut 4 bases from V and 1 base from J; bases unmatched to any gene: 7. The CDR3 is 16 residues long. Germline loops: CDR1 SGHNT, CDR2 YYREEE (reference sequence). This CDR3 is CASSRLGQGSYNEQFF. For the CDR3, the DNA is TGTGCCAGCAGCCGACTCGGACAGGGATCCTACAATGAGCAGTTCTTC.

The chain combines TRBV2 with TRBJ1-3; the D is unclear. CDR3 length: 13 residues. The V gene's germline CDR1 is SNHLY and CDR2 FYNNEI. Trimming removed 6 bases at V and 0 bases at J, with 6 bases between. The CDR3 DNA reads as TGTGCCAGCAGCCCCTACTCTGGAAACACCATATATTTT. Residues: CASSPYSGNTIYF.

This rearrangement joins TRBV7-9 to TRBJ1-1; D ambiguous. Looked up from germline, CDR1 is SEHNR and CDR2 is FQNEAQ (reference sequence). CDR3 length: 14 amino acids. V lost 3 bases to trimming and J lost 3 bases, with 11 bases between them. The CDR3 DNA reads TGTGCCAGCAGCTTCGGGGTAGGGTACACTGAAGCTTTCTTT. Amino acid sequence: CASSFGVGYTEAFF.

The chain couples TRBV4-1 to TRBJ2-2, with 12 positions matching TRBD2. Germline CDR1 reads MGHRA; CDR2 reads YSYEKL. CDR3 size: 18 residues. J was trimmed by 2 bases and V by 2 bases; bases with no gene match: 6. The CDR3 DNA reads as TGCGCCAGCAGCCAATCCCGACTAGCGGGAGAAAACACCGGGGAGCTGTTTTTT. It is translated as CASSQSRLAGENTGELFF.

The chain joins TRBV7-8 to TRBJ2-3; tentative D call: TRBD2 (6 bases). The CDR3 is 16 amino acids. The V end was cut by 4 bases, the J end by 2 bases, with 16 bases between. CDR1 is SGHVS, CDR2 FQNEAQ, per germline. In nucleotides, the CDR3 is TGTGCCAGCAGCTCCTCCGGGACTGAAAACACAGATACGCAGTATTTT. It yields the protein CASSSSGTENTDTQYF.